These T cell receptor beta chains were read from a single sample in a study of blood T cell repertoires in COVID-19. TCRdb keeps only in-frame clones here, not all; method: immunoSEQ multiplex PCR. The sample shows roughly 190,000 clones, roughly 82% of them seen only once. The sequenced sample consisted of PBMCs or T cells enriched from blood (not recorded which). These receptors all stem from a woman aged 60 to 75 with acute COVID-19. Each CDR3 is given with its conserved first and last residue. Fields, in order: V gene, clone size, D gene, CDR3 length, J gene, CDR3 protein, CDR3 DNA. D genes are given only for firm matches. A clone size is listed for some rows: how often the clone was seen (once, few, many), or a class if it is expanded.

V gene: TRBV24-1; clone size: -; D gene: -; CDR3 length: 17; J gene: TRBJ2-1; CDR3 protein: CATSDYRDWTSNYEQFF; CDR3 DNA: TGTGCCACCAGTGATTACCGGGACTGGACAAGTAACTATGAGCAGTTCTTC
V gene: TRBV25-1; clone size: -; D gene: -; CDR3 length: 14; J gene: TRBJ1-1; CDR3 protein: CASSEWGAVTEAFF; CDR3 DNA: TGTGCCAGCAGTGAGTGGGGAGCGGTAACTGAAGCTTTCTTT
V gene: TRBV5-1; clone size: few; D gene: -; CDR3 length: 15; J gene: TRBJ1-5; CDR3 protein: CASSLGGVSNQPQHF; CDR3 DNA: TGCGCCAGCAGCTTGGGGGGAGTTTCCAATCAGCCCCAGCATTTT
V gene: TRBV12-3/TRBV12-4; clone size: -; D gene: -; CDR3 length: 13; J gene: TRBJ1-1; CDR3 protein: CASSLGGGTEAFF; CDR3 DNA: TGTGCCAGCAGTTTAGGAGGGGGCACTGAAGCTTTCTTT
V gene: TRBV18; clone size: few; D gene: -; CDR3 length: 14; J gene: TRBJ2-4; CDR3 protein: CASSASDRKNIQYF; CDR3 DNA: TGTGCCAGCTCAGCCTCTGACAGAAAAAACATTCAGTACTTC
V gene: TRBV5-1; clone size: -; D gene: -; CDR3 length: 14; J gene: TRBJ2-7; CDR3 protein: CASSLSPTIDEQYF; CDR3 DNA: TGCGCCAGCAGCTTGTCCCCAACAATCGACGAGCAGTACTTC
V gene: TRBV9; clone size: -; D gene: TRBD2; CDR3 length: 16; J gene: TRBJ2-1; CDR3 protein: CASSPLGTSGNNEQFF; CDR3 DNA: TGTGCCAGCAGCCCTTTGGGGACTAGCGGAAACAATGAGCAGTTCTTC
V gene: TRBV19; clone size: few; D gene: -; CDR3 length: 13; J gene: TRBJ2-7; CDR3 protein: CASSIPGLYEQYF; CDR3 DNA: TGTGCCAGTAGTATTCCGGGATTGTACGAGCAGTACTTC
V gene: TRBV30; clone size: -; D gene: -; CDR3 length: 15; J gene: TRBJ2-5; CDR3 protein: CAWGGSGLGQETQYF; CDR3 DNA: TGTGCCTGGGGGGGGAGCGGGCTTGGTCAAGAGACCCAGTACTTC
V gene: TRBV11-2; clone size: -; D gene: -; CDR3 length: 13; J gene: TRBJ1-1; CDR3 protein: CASSLEAGTEAFF; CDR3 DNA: TGTGCCAGCAGCTTAGAAGCTGGCACTGAAGCTTTCTTT
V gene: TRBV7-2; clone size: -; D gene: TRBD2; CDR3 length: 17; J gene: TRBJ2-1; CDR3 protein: CASSLYLAGGWRNEQFF; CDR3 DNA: TGTGCCAGCAGCCTGTATCTAGCGGGGGGGTGGCGGAATGAGCAGTTCTTC
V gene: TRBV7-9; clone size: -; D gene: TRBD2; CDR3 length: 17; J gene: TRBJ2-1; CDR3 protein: CASSSGWTSGRPHKQFF; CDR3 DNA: TGTGCCAGCAGCTCGGGATGGACTAGCGGGAGGCCCCATAAGCAGTTCTTC
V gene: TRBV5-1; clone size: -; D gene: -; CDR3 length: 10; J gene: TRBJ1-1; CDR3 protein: CASTAEEAFF; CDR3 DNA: TGCGCCAGCACGGCGGAAGAAGCTTTCTTT
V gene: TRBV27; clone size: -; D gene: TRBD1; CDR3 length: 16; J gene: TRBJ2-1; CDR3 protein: CASRRAGTGGNNEQFF; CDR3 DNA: TGTGCCAGCAGACGAGCCGGGACAGGGGGGAACAATGAGCAGTTCTTC
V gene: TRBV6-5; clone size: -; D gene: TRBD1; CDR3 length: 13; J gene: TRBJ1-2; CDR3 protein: CASSNQGVSGYTF; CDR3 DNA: TGTGCCAGCAGCAACCAGGGGGTGTCGGGCTACACCTTC
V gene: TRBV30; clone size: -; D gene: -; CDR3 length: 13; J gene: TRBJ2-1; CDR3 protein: CAWTPSSYNEQFF; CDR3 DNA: TGTGCCTGGACTCCGAGCTCCTACAATGAGCAGTTCTTC
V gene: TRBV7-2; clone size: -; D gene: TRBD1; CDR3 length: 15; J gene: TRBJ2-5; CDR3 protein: CASSSSTGVGETQYF; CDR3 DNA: TGTGCCAGCAGCTCGAGCACAGGGGTGGGAGAGACCCAGTACTTC
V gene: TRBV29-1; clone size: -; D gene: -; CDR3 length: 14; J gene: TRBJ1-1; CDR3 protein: CSVENPSDHTEAFF; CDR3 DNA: TGCAGCGTTGAAAATCCCAGCGACCACACTGAAGCTTTCTTT
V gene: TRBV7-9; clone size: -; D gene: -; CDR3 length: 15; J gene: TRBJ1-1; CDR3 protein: CASAAQGLRNTEAFF; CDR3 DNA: TGTGCCAGCGCCGCACAGGGATTGAGGAACACTGAAGCTTTCTTT
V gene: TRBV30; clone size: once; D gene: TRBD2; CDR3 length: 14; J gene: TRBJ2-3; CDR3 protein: CAARTSGLTDTQYF; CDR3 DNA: TGTGCCGCAAGGACTAGCGGCCTCACAGATACGCAGTATTTT
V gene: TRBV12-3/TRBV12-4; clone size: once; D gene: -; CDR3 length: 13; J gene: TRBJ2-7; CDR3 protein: CASSTYRAYEQYF; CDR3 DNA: TGTGCCAGCAGTACCTACAGGGCATACGAGCAGTACTTC
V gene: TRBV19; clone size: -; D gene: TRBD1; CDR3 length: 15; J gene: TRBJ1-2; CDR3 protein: CASSVLSTGGKGYTF; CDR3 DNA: TGTGCCAGTAGTGTCCTTTCGACAGGGGGCAAAGGCTACACCTTC
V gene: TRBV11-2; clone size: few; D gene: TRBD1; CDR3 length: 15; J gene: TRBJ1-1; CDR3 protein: CASSSIRTGPSQAFF; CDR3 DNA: TGTGCCAGCAGCTCGATAAGGACAGGGCCCTCTCAAGCTTTCTTT
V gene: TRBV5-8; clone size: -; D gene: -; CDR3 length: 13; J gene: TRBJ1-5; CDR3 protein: CASSRYSNQPQHF; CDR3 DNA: TGTGCCAGCAGCCGGTATAGCAATCAGCCCCAGCATTTT
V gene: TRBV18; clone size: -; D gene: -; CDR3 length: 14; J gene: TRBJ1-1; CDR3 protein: CASSPRPGNTEAFF; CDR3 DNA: TGTGCCAGCTCACCGCGACCAGGGAACACTGAAGCTTTCTTT
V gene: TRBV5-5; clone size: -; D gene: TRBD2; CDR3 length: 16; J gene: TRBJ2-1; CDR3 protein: CASSPLTSGGNDEQFF; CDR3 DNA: TGTGCCAGCAGTCCGCTGACTAGCGGGGGGAACGATGAGCAGTTCTTC
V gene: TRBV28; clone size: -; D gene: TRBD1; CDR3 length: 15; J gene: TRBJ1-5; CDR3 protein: CASSLSRQGEQPQHF; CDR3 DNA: TGTGCCAGCAGTTTATCCCGACAGGGAGAGCAGCCCCAGCATTTT
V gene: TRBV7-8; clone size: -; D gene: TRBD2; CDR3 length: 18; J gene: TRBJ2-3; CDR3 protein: CASSYRTSGGSDTDTQYF; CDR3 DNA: TGTGCCAGCAGCTATCGGACTAGCGGGGGGTCAGACACAGATACGCAGTATTTT
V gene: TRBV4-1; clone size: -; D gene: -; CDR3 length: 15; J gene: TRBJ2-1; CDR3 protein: CASSHLSDSYNEQFF; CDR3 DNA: TGCGCCAGCAGCCACCTTAGCGACTCCTACAATGAGCAGTTCTTC
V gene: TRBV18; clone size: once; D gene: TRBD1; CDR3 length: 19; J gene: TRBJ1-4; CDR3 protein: CASSRLTGQGAIIPEKLFF; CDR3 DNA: TGTGCCAGCTCACGCCTGACGGGACAGGGGGCCATAATACCTGAAAAACTGTTTTTT
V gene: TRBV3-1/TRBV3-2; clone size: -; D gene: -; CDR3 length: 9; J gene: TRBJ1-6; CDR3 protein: CASSPLLHF; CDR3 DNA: TGTGCCAGCAGCCCCCTCCTCCACTTT
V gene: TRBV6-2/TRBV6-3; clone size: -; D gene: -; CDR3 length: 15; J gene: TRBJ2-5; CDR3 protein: CASSRFRLGQETQYF; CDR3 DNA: TGTGCCAGCAGCCGATTCAGACTAGGGCAAGAGACCCAGTACTTC
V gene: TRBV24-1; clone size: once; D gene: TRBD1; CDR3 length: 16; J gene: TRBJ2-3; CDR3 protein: CATSDFRDRVTDTQYF; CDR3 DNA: TGTGCCACCAGTGATTTTAGGGACAGGGTCACAGATACGCAGTATTTT
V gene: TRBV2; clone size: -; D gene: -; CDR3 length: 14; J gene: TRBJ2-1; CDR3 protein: CASSVSRLTNEQFF; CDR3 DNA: TGTGCCAGCAGTGTCTCTAGGCTTACCAATGAGCAGTTCTTC
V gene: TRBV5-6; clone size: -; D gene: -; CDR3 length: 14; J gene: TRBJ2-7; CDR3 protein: CASRFGGAYYEQYF; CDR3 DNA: TGTGCCAGCCGCTTCGGAGGGGCCTATTACGAGCAGTACTTC
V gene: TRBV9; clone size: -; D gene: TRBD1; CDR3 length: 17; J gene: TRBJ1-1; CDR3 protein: CASSATGGPSGKKEAFF; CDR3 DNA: TGTGCCAGCAGCGCGACAGGGGGCCCCTCCGGTAAGAAGGAAGCTTTCTTT
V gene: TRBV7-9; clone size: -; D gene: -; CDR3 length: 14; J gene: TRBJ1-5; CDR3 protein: CASSFGQLNQPQHF; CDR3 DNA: TGTGCCAGCAGCTTCGGACAGCTCAATCAGCCCCAGCATTTT
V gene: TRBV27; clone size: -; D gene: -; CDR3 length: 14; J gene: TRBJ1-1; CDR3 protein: CASTYSGGGTEAFF; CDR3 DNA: TGTGCCAGCACTTACTCCGGGGGAGGAACTGAAGCTTTCTTT
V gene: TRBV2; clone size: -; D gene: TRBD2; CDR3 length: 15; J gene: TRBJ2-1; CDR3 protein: CASRPGLADYNEQFF; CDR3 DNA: TGTGCCAGCAGACCGGGACTAGCGGACTACAATGAGCAGTTCTTC
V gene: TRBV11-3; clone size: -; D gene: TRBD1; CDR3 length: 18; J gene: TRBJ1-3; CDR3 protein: CASSLGAGGPYDGNTIYF; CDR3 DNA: TGTGCCAGCAGCTTAGGCGCAGGGGGTCCTTACGATGGAAACACCATATATTTT
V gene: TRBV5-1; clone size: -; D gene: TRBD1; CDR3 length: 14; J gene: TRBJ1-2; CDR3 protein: CASSWDRPNYGYTF; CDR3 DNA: TGCGCCAGCAGCTGGGACAGGCCAAACTATGGCTACACCTTC
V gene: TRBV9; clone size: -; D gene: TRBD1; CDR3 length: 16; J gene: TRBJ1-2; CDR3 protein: CASSFQDRGFNYGYTF; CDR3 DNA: TGTGCCAGCAGCTTCCAGGACAGGGGATTTAACTATGGCTACACCTTC
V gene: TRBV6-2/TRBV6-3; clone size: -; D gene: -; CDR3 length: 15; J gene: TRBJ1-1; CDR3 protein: CASSRSVGLNTEAFF; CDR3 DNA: TGTGCCAGCAGTCGTTCTGTGGGGCTGAACACTGAAGCTTTCTTT
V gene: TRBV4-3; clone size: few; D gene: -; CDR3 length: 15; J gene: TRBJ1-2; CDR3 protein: CASSLLREANYGYTF; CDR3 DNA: TGCGCCAGCAGCCTCTTGCGGGAAGCTAACTATGGCTACACCTTC
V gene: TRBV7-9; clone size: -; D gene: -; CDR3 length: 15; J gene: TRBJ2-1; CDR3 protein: CASSLETGVGNEQFF; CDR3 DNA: TGTGCCAGCAGCTTAGAAACGGGAGTCGGCAATGAGCAGTTCTTC
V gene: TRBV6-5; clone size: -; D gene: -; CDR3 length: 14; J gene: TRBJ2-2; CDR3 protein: CASSSSGRTGELFF; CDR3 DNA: TGTGCCAGCAGTTCGAGCGGGCGCACCGGGGAGCTGTTTTTT
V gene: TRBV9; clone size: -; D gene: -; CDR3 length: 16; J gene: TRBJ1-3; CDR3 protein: CASSVGGDPSGNTIYF; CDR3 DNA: TGTGCCAGCAGCGTAGGCGGGGACCCCTCTGGAAACACCATATATTTT
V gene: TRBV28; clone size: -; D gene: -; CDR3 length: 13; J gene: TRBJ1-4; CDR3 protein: CASGAGDREKLFF; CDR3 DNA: TGTGCCAGCGGGGCAGGGGATAGGGAAAAACTGTTTTTT
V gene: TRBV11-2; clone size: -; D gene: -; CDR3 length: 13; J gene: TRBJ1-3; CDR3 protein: CASSLEQGNTIYF; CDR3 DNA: TGTGCCAGCAGCTTAGAACAGGGAAACACCATATATTTT
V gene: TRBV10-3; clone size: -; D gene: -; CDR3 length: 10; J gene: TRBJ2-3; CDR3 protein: CAPQFDTQYF; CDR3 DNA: TGTGCCCCCCAGTTTGATACGCAGTATTTT
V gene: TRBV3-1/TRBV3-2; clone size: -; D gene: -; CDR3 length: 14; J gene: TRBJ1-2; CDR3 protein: CASSQGGLAYGYTF; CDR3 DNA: TGTGCCAGCAGCCAAGGGGGGCTGGCCTATGGCTACACCTTC
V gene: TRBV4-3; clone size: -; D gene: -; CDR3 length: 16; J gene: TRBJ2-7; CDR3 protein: CASSKIAGGYSYEQYF; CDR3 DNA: TGCGCCAGCAGCAAAATCGCCGGCGGGTACAGCTACGAGCAGTACTTC
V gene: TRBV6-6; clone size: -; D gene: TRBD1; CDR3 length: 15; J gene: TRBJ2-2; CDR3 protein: CASGIRQGAGGELFF; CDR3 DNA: TGTGCCAGCGGCATACGACAGGGGGCTGGCGGGGAGCTGTTTTTT
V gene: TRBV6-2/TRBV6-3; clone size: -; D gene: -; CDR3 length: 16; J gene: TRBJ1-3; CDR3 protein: CASSYDGGSSGNTIYF; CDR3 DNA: TGTGCCAGCAGTTACGACGGCGGGAGCTCTGGAAACACCATATATTTT